A selection of T cell receptor beta chains follows, all from one sample in a study of blood T cell repertoires in COVID-19. The protocol was immunoSEQ multiplex PCR, while the TCRdb copy is restricted to in-frame clones and leaves out a portion. This table has around 300,000 clones, approximately 89% appearing once. The sequencing sample was made of PBMCs or T cells enriched from blood (not recorded which). The source is a woman between 55 and 75 years old who had recovered from COVID-19. Both conserved end residues are part of each CDR3. D genes are given only for firm matches. Clone size is stated in some rows and not others, as once, few, many or a class when expanded.

length | J | V | size | D | DNA | CDR3
14 | TRBJ1-2 | TRBV6-6 | few | TRBD1 | TGTGCCAGCAGTTTCCCACAGGGGGTCTATGGCTACACCTTC | CASSFPQGVYGYTF
16 | TRBJ1-2 | TRBV25-1 | once | TRBD1 | TGTGCCAGCAGTGTTACCAGGGGGCTTAGAGACTATGGCTACACCTTC | CASSVTRGLRDYGYTF
16 | TRBJ1-3 | TRBV3-1/TRBV3-2 | NA | NA | TGTGCCAGCAGCCGTAAGCTGACAGGTTCTGGAAACACCATATATTTT | CASSRKLTGSGNTIYF
15 | TRBJ2-7 | TRBV11-2 | NA | NA | TGTGCCAGCAGCTTACTTAGCGGCCTCTCCTACGAGCAGTACTTC | CASSLLSGLSYEQYF
18 | TRBJ2-5 | TRBV24-1 | NA | TRBD2 | TGTGCCACCAGTGATCCCCCGGGGGCGGGAGGTGTCCAAGAGACCCAGTACTTC | CATSDPPGAGGVQETQYF
14 | TRBJ1-2 | TRBV28 | once | TRBD1 | TGTGCCAGCAGTTTAAACAGGGGGTTTAATGGCTACACCTTC | CASSLNRGFNGYTF
16 | TRBJ2-7 | TRBV5-1 | NA | TRBD1 | TGCGCCAGCAGCTGGACCGGGACAGGGCGCCCCACCGAGCAGTACTTC | CASSWTGTGRPTEQYF
13 | TRBJ1-6 | TRBV2 | once | NA | TGTGCCAGCAGTGGGACAATTACGTCACCCCTCCACTTT | CASSGTITSPLHF
14 | TRBJ2-5 | TRBV28 | NA | NA | TGTGCCAGCAGTCGCAGGGGAATTGAAGAGACCCAGTACTTC | CASSRRGIEETQYF
15 | TRBJ2-7 | TRBV28 | NA | TRBD2 | TGTGCCAGCAGTTCCCCTAGCGGGAGGGTGTACGAGCAGTACTTC | CASSSPSGRVYEQYF
14 | TRBJ2-7 | TRBV10-3 | NA | NA | TGTGCCATCAGTGACGGCCAGTACTACTACGAGCAGTACTTC | CAISDGQYYYEQYF
13 | TRBJ1-6 | TRBV19 | NA | NA | TGTGCCAGTACTCAGGGTTGGGATTCACCCCTCCACTTT | CASTQGWDSPLHF
15 | TRBJ2-1 | TRBV6-6 | NA | TRBD2 | TGTGCCAGCAGTACTAGGACTAGCGGTTTAAATGAGCAGTTCTTC | CASSTRTSGLNEQFF
14 | TRBJ2-2 | TRBV4-1 | NA | TRBD2 | TGCGCCAGCAGTTGGCTAGCGGCCACCGGGGAGCTGTTTTTT | CASSWLAATGELFF
15 | TRBJ1-6 | TRBV5-1 | NA | TRBD1 | TGCGCCAGCAGCTTGGGGACAGGGGGCCAGTCACCCCTCCACTTT | CASSLGTGGQSPLHF
12 | TRBJ2-7 | TRBV7-9 | NA | NA | TGTGCCAGCAGCCAACAGGGCTACGAGCAGTACTTC | CASSQQGYEQYF
13 | TRBJ2-7 | TRBV7-9 | few | NA | TGTGCCAGCAGCTTCTTTAGGGAGGCCGAGCAGTACTTC | CASSFFREAEQYF
14 | TRBJ1-3 | TRBV7-8 | NA | NA | TGTGCCAGCAGCTTAGTTTCCCCGAGCAACACCATATATTTT | CASSLVSPSNTIYF
17 | TRBJ2-5 | TRBV7-9 | NA | TRBD2 | TGTGCCAGCAGCAAGCCGGGACTAGCGGGCCCTCAAGAGACCCAGTACTTC | CASSKPGLAGPQETQYF
14 | TRBJ1-6 | TRBV6-5 | NA | NA | TGTGCCAGCAGGGGCCTTGCCTATAATTCACCCCTCCACTTT | CASRGLAYNSPLHF
13 | TRBJ1-6 | TRBV25-1 | NA | NA | TGTGCCAGCAGGAGTACCCGAGGGTCACCCCTCCACTTT | CASRSTRGSPLHF
15 | TRBJ2-1 | TRBV13 | NA | NA | TGTGCCAGCAGCTTACGCCGGGGGGCTGGGGATGAGCAGTTCTTC | CASSLRRGAGDEQFF
12 | TRBJ1-2 | TRBV6-5 | NA | NA | TGTGCCAGCAGTTCCCAAGACACAGGCTACACCTTC | CASSSQDTGYTF
15 | TRBJ1-1 | TRBV28 | once | TRBD1 | TGTGCCAGCAGATTCAGGGGGAACATGAACACTGAAGCTTTCTTT | CASRFRGNMNTEAFF
15 | TRBJ2-2 | TRBV18 | NA | NA | TGTGCCAGCTCACCAGGGGCCACCAACACCGGGGAGCTGTTTTTT | CASSPGATNTGELFF
14 | TRBJ1-1 | TRBV9 | NA | NA | TGTGCCAGCAGCAAACGGGACTGGGCCACTGAAGCTTTCTTT | CASSKRDWATEAFF
15 | TRBJ1-6 | TRBV10-3 | once | TRBD1 | TGTGCCATCAGTGAGTCGGGACAGGGTCATTCACCCCTCCACTTT | CAISESGQGHSPLHF
16 | TRBJ1-4 | TRBV11-1 | few | NA | TGTGCCAGCAGAGCCCACCCCCCTTCAGCGACGGAAAAACTGTTTTTT | CASRAHPPSATEKLFF
12 | TRBJ2-1 | TRBV27 | NA | NA | TGTGCCAGCAGTTTTCGAGACAATGAGCAGTTCTTC | CASSFRDNEQFF
17 | TRBJ2-4 | TRBV23-1 | NA | TRBD2 | TGCGCCAGCAGTCCCCCTGGGGGGGACTCCGACAAAAACATTCAGTACTTC | CASSPPGGDSDKNIQYF
15 | TRBJ2-7 | TRBV7-9 | NA | TRBD1 | TGTGCCAGCAGCTATCGCCTGGGACAGGCCTACGAGCAGTACTTC | CASSYRLGQAYEQYF
12 | TRBJ2-7 | TRBV7-9 | NA | TRBD1 | TGTGCCAGCAGCAGACAGGGGGACGAGCAGTACTTC | CASSRQGDEQYF
15 | TRBJ2-3 | TRBV2 | once | NA | TGTGCCAGCAGTGACCTCCTGCACTCAGCGGATACGCAGTATTTT | CASSDLLHSADTQYF
15 | TRBJ1-6 | TRBV7-9 | NA | TRBD1 | TGTGCCAGCAGCTTTACAGGGGGCTGGAATTCACCCCTCCACTTT | CASSFTGGWNSPLHF
13 | TRBJ1-4 | TRBV28 | NA | NA | TGTGCCAGCAGTTACAGGATTGGTGAAAAACTGTTTTTT | CASSYRIGEKLFF
17 | TRBJ1-6 | TRBV4-1 | NA | TRBD1 | TGCGCCAGCAGCCAAGGTTGGCAGGGGGGTTCTAATTCACCCCTCCACTTT | CASSQGWQGGSNSPLHF
15 | TRBJ2-3 | TRBV6-5 | NA | TRBD2 | TGTGCCAGCAGGGCCATAGCGGGGGGAGCAGATACGCAGTATTTT | CASRAIAGGADTQYF
16 | TRBJ2-4 | TRBV27 | NA | NA | TGTGCCAGCAGTTTCGGGCAGCCAGGGGCCAAAAACATTCAGTACTTC | CASSFGQPGAKNIQYF
16 | TRBJ1-3 | TRBV15 | NA | NA | TGTGCCACCAGCAGAGGAGGCAGGGTGGCGTTAGACACCATATATTTT | CATSRGGRVALDTIYF
14 | TRBJ1-5 | TRBV2 | NA | TRBD1 | TGTGCCAGCAGTGATGGGACAGGGCCTCAGCCCCAGCATTTT | CASSDGTGPQPQHF
11 | TRBJ1-3 | TRBV28 | few | NA | TGTGCCAACACAAAGTGGTGCACCATATATTTT | CANTKWCTIYF
16 | TRBJ2-5 | TRBV18 | once | NA | TGTGCCAGCTCACCACTTCAGATTACATCAATGGAGACCCAGTACTTC | CASSPLQITSMETQYF